Listed below are T cell receptor beta chains from one sample, sequenced in a study of blood T cell repertoires in COVID-19. The protocol was immunoSEQ multiplex PCR, while the TCRdb copy is restricted to in-frame clones and leaves out a portion. The data show just under 150,000 clones, just under 90% seen once. The specimen was peripheral blood. The receptors were gathered from a woman in her forties or fifties with active or convalescent COVID-19. Both conserved end residues are part of each CDR3. The D gene is left open where the match is weak. Clone size is shown for a subset of rows, as once, few, many or a class of expanded clone.

size: -
D: TRBD2
V: TRBV19
J: TRBJ2-7
CDR3: CASSIDRGDLYPHEQYF
DNA: TGTGCCAGTAGTATAGATCGGGGGGACCTCTACCCCCACGAGCAGTACTTC

size: -
D: TRBD2
V: TRBV7-6
J: TRBJ2-5
CDR3: CASSARRGGPETQYF
DNA: TGTGCCAGCAGCGCTCGACGCGGGGGGCCGGAGACCCAGTACTTC

size: -
D: -
V: TRBV30
J: TRBJ1-2
CDR3: CAWRTALYGYTF
DNA: TGTGCCTGGCGGACAGCATTATATGGCTACACCTTC

size: once
D: -
V: TRBV4-1
J: TRBJ1-5
CDR3: CASSQRTPQEPQHF
DNA: TGCGCCAGCAGCCAACGTACCCCACAGGAGCCCCAGCATTTT

size: -
D: TRBD2
V: TRBV15
J: TRBJ2-1
CDR3: CATSPGGGSSYNEQFF
DNA: TGTGCCACCAGCCCCGGAGGCGGGAGCTCCTACAATGAGCAGTTCTTC

size: -
D: -
V: TRBV5-5
J: TRBJ1-6
CDR3: CASSTGRTPSSYNSPLHF
DNA: TGTGCCAGCAGCACCGGACGGACTCCGAGCTCCTATAATTCACCCCTCCACTTT

size: -
D: TRBD1
V: TRBV10-3
J: TRBJ1-2
CDR3: CAISEPDRAYGYTF
DNA: TGTGCCATCAGTGAGCCGGACAGGGCCTATGGCTACACCTTC

size: -
D: TRBD1
V: TRBV7-2
J: TRBJ2-7
CDR3: CASSPQGPSSYEQYF
DNA: TGTGCCAGCAGCCCACAGGGGCCGTCCTCCTACGAGCAGTACTTC

size: once
D: TRBD1
V: TRBV4-2
J: TRBJ1-2
CDR3: CASSHRDRTNYGYTF
DNA: TGTGCCAGCAGCCACAGGGACAGAACTAACTATGGCTACACCTTC

size: -
D: -
V: TRBV20-1
J: TRBJ2-1
CDR3: CSASSFSGHSSYNEQFF
DNA: TGCAGTGCTAGTAGCTTTAGCGGCCATAGCTCCTACAATGAGCAGTTCTTC

size: -
D: TRBD2
V: TRBV28
J: TRBJ2-7
CDR3: CASSLTSGTEQYF
DNA: TGTGCCAGCAGTTTGACTAGCGGGACAGAGCAGTACTTC

size: -
D: TRBD2
V: TRBV7-3
J: TRBJ2-1
CDR3: CASSPQAGGLHEQFF
DNA: TGTGCCAGCAGCCCTCAAGCGGGAGGGCTCCATGAGCAGTTCTTC

size: -
D: -
V: TRBV5-5
J: TRBJ2-1
CDR3: CASSLPGWSEQFF
DNA: TGTGCCAGCAGCTTGCCGGGTTGGAGTGAGCAGTTCTTC

size: few
D: TRBD1
V: TRBV2
J: TRBJ1-5
CDR3: CASCRDRGNQPQHF
DNA: TGTGCCAGCTGCCGGGACAGGGGCAATCAGCCCCAGCATTTT

size: -
D: -
V: TRBV19
J: TRBJ1-1
CDR3: CASRLYITGINTEAFF
DNA: TGTGCCAGTAGACTGTACATAACAGGGATAAACACTGAAGCTTTCTTT

size: -
D: -
V: TRBV4-3
J: TRBJ2-3
CDR3: CASRPDGGVTDTQYF
DNA: TGCGCCAGCAGACCCGACGGCGGGGTCACAGATACGCAGTATTTT

size: few
D: -
V: TRBV19
J: TRBJ2-6
CDR3: CASSSDFAGANVLTF
DNA: TGTGCCAGTAGTTCAGACTTCGCTGGGGCCAACGTCCTGACTTTC

size: -
D: TRBD1
V: TRBV11-3
J: TRBJ2-1
CDR3: CASSARQGSGNEQFF
DNA: TGTGCCAGCAGCGCCCGACAGGGGTCGGGGAATGAGCAGTTCTTC

size: -
D: -
V: TRBV5-8
J: TRBJ2-7
CDR3: CASRFGSRDTYEQYF
DNA: TGTGCCAGCAGATTCGGCAGCCGCGACACCTACGAGCAGTACTTC

size: few
D: -
V: TRBV19
J: TRBJ1-5
CDR3: CASSSGGGSNQPQHF
DNA: TGTGCCAGTAGCAGCGGGGGGGGTAGCAATCAGCCCCAGCATTTT

size: -
D: TRBD1
V: TRBV10-3
J: TRBJ1-2
CDR3: CASSDRANYGYTF
DNA: TGTGCCTCCTCGGACAGGGCTAACTATGGCTACACCTTC

size: -
D: TRBD1
V: TRBV7-2
J: TRBJ2-7
CDR3: CASSLRQGYEQYF
DNA: TGTGCCAGCAGCTTAAGACAGGGCTACGAGCAGTACTTC

size: -
D: -
V: TRBV4-2
J: TRBJ1-6
CDR3: CASSQELIANSPLHF
DNA: TGTGCCAGCAGCCAAGAGCTGATAGCTAATTCACCCCTCCACTTT

size: -
D: TRBD1
V: TRBV6-5
J: TRBJ1-2
CDR3: CASSLRDRGSYGYTF
DNA: TGTGCCAGCAGTCTCCGGGACAGGGGGTCTTATGGCTACACCTTC

size: -
D: -
V: TRBV7-2
J: TRBJ2-5
CDR3: CASSLESGGGSKTQYF
DNA: TGTGCCAGCAGCTTAGAATCGGGGGGCGGGTCGAAGACCCAGTACTTC

size: -
D: TRBD1
V: TRBV6-5
J: TRBJ1-2
CDR3: CASRPGTDYGYTF
DNA: TGTGCCAGCAGACCCGGGACAGATTATGGCTACACCTTC

size: -
D: TRBD1
V: TRBV5-1
J: TRBJ2-2
CDR3: CASSYRQGASGELFF
DNA: TGCGCCAGCAGCTATCGACAGGGGGCGTCCGGGGAGCTGTTTTTT

size: -
D: -
V: TRBV5-4
J: TRBJ2-2
CDR3: CASSLGAGKNTGELFF
DNA: TGTGCCAGCAGCTTGGGCGCAGGAAAGAACACCGGGGAGCTGTTTTTT

size: -
D: -
V: TRBV27
J: TRBJ2-7
CDR3: CASSRGSPYEQYF
DNA: TGTGCCAGCAGTCGGGGGAGCCCCTACGAGCAGTACTTC

size: -
D: -
V: TRBV23-1
J: TRBJ2-7
CDR3: CASSQSRQTSYEQYF
DNA: TGCGCCAGCAGTCAAAGCCGGCAGACATCCTACGAGCAGTACTTC

size: -
D: -
V: TRBV19
J: TRBJ1-4
CDR3: CASSIPFSATNEKLFF
DNA: TGTGCCAGTAGTATCCCCTTCTCTGCAACTAATGAAAAACTGTTTTTT